These 29 T cell receptor beta chains were all obtained from the same sample, sequenced in a study of CD8 T cells in ankylosing spondylitis (TCRdb year 2017). The library was produced with 5' RACE. Sequencing instrument: Illumina HiSeq 2500. Using fastp at Q25 and MiXCR, TCRdb reprocessed the public reads and kept productive beta chains. Each entry merges the rows of one CDR3 protein and shows their most common DNA and genes. This sample comprises approximately 340,000 distinct CDR3 sequences, about 14% of them detected only once. Of the sample, about 1.1% is held by the ten largest clones. Sequencing was carried out using blood, either unsorted or a sorted T cell fraction (not recorded which). The receptors derive from a male donor with ankylosing spondylitis or in good health (not recorded which).

The chain uses TRBV5-1 and TRBJ2-1; TRBD2 aligns across 14 bases. Trimming took 5 bases from V and 0 from J; bases not matched to a gene: 7. Germline V lookup: CDR1 SGHRS, CDR2 YFSETQ. This CDR3 has 18 amino acids. The CDR3 DNA reads TGCGCCAGCAGAGCCCCCGGGACTAGCGGGAGCTCCTACAATGAGCAGTTCTTC. This sequence encodes CASRAPGTSGSSYNEQFF.

This clonotype was observed a handful of times. The rearrangement joins TRBV27 to TRBJ2-1, with D tentatively TRBD2 (7 bases). V dropped 2 bases and J dropped 12 bases, with 23 bases sitting between them. This CDR3 has 16 amino acids. CDR1 MNHEY and CDR2 SMNVEV come from the germline V gene (reference sequence). This chain's CDR3 is CASSLVSLRGGQGQFF. For the CDR3, the DNA is TGTGCCAGCAGTTTAGTGTCCTTAAGGGGGGGCCAAGGGCAGTTCTTC.

This clonotype was found many times. The V call is TRBV11-3, the J call TRBJ2-3, with 8 bases identical to TRBD2. This CDR3 spans 15 amino acids. Germline values: CDR1 SGHNT, CDR2 YENEEA. J lost 5 bases, V lost 1 base, and 5 bases had no gene match. CDR3 in amino acids: CASSLAGGPGDTQYF. The CDR3 DNA is TGTGCCAGCAGCTTAGCGGGGGGGCCTGGAGATACGCAGTATTTT.

This clonotype has just a few counts. V gene TRBV25-1 combines with J gene TRBJ1-2; D might be TRBD1 (5 bases). The CDR3 loop spans 15 amino acids. CDR1 and CDR2 from the germline V gene are MGHDK and SYGVNS. V gave up 2 bases and J gave up 4 bases, with 14 bases separating them. CDR3 sequence reads: CASSEGGDLGYGYTF. The CDR3 bases are TGTGCCAGCAGTGAAGGTGGGGACCTCGGCTATGGCTACACCTTC.

The V call is TRBV12-3 or TRBV12-4, the J call TRBJ2-5; D perhaps matches TRBD1 (5 bases). V was cut by 6 bases and J by 0 bases, with 14 bases left in between. The CDR3 totals 15 residues. The CDR3 region is CASSTGHLYQETQYF. As DNA, the CDR3 is TGTGCCAGCAGCACAGGACACCTGTACCAAGAGACCCAGTACTTC.

This clonotype was counted only a few times. This chain connects TRBV6-5 to TRBJ2-2; possibly TRBD2 for D (6 bases). The germline V gene encodes CDR1 MNHEY and CDR2 SVGAGI. The CDR3 covers 17 residues. Trimming cost V 0 bases and J 1 base, with 12 bases left between them. In nucleotides, the CDR3 is TGTGCCAGCAGTTACTCGTTGGGGGGTTTGAACACCGGGGAGCTGTTTTTT. Encoded protein: CASSYSLGGLNTGELFF.

The rearrangement joins TRBV7-9 to TRBJ2-3; D is perhaps TRBD1 (6 bases). V lost 1 base and J lost 1, with 12 bases in between. CDR3 length equals 16 residues. Germline loops: CDR1 SEHNR, CDR2 FQNEAQ (reference sequence). Here the CDR3 reads CASSLGRGIRTDTQYF. The CDR3 coding sequence is TGTGCCAGCAGCTTAGGCAGGGGTATACGCACAGATACGCAGTATTTT.

This clonotype has more than one count but fewer than ten. The chain carries TRBV13 and TRBJ1-2, with 8 bases fitting TRBD1. The CDR3 has 14 amino acids. Unmatched junction bases numbered 10, after V lost 5 bases and J lost 8 bases. In germline, CDR1 is PRHDT, CDR2 FYEKMQ (reference sequence). This CDR3 is CASSLDRGLGGYTF. CDR3 sequence (DNA): TGTGCCAGCAGCCTAGACAGGGGCCTCGGGGGCTACACCTTC.

This chain links TRBV20-1 with TRBJ2-1; D remains unclear. Germline V lookup: CDR1 DFQATT, CDR2 SNEGSKA (reference sequence). The germline V and J ends were trimmed by 5 bases and 4 bases, with 9 bases remaining between them. The CDR3 loop spans 12 amino acids. The CDR3 nucleotides read TGCAGTGCTCCCTGGCGGTACAATGAGCAGTTCTTC. It translates to CSAPWRYNEQFF.

This chain uses TRBV5-6 with TRBJ1-1; D not certain. The CDR3 sequence is 12 residues long. The germline V gene encodes CDR1 SGHDT and CDR2 YYEEEE. V lost 4 bases, J lost 3 bases, and 7 bases lay in between. This CDR3 reads CASSTRYTEAFF. For the CDR3, the DNA is TGTGCCAGCAGCACTAGGTACACTGAAGCTTTCTTT.

This clonotype has more than one count but fewer than ten. V usage is TRBV4-2 and J usage is TRBJ2-3, with D maybe TRBD1 (5 bases). This CDR3 region has 14 residues. V was cut by 2 bases and J by 4 bases, with 10 bases left in between. Germline V gene data show CDR1 as LGHNA and CDR2 as YNFKEQ. The CDR3 loop is CASSQPDRSDTQYF. DNA of the CDR3: TGTGCCAGCAGCCAACCCGACAGATCAGATACGCAGTATTTT.

The chain combines TRBV12-3 or TRBV12-4 with TRBJ1-1; D possibly corresponds to TRBD1 (6 bases). V was clipped by 1 base and J by 8 bases, with 11 bases between them. CDR3 size: 13 residues. In nucleotides, the CDR3 is TGTGCCAGCAGTTTAGTGTCGCAGGGGGAAGCTTTCTTT. The encoded protein is CASSLVSQGEAFF.

This clonotype was found a few times. The rearrangement uses TRBV4-2 and TRBJ1-5; 9 nucleotides line up with TRBD1. The CDR3 has 19 residues. CDR1 is LGHNA and CDR2 is YNFKEQ in the germline V gene. V lost 3 bases, J lost 3 bases, and 15 bases stayed unmatched. CDR3 sequence: CASSQDRGKTIRPNQPQHF. The CDR3 DNA reads TGTGCCAGCAGCCAGGACAGGGGTAAGACGATAAGACCCAATCAGCCCCAGCATTTT.

V gene TRBV6-2 or TRBV6-3 combines with J gene TRBJ2-3; 13 bases match TRBD2. Germline-derived CDR1 and CDR2 are MNHEY and SVGEGT. This CDR3 is 19 amino acids long. Losses at the gene ends were 0 bases for V and 4 bases for J; bases not matched to a gene: 10. CDR3 amino acids: CASSYSSGLAGVAADTQYF. The CDR3 nucleotides are TGTGCCAGCAGTTACTCGAGCGGACTAGCGGGAGTGGCGGCAGATACGCAGTATTTT.

This clonotype was seen more than once but under ten times. The V call is TRBV7-2, the J call TRBJ2-2; 8 bases are shared with TRBD2. Germline trimming cut 4 bases from V and 6 bases from J; bases unmatched to any gene: 4. The CDR3 is 14 residues long. Germline lookup yields CDR1 SGHTA and CDR2 FQGNSA. The CDR3 bases are TGTGCCAGCAGCTCCGCCGGGGGGGCCGGGGAGCTGTTTTTT. Its protein product is CASSSAGGAGELFF.

V usage is TRBV30 and J usage is TRBJ2-7; 10 bases align to TRBD1. CDR1 and CDR2 from the germline V gene are GTSNPN and SVGIG (reference sequence). With 0 bases clipped from V and 3 bases from J, the junction kept 5 bases outside the gene matches. CDR3 length: 15 amino acids. CDR3 nucleotides: TGTGCCTGGAGTGTAAAGGGACAGGGGCACTACGAGCAGTACTTC. Translating it yields CAWSVKGQGHYEQYF.

This clonotype has a handful of counts. The V gene is TRBV24-1, the J gene TRBJ2-3; 7 nucleotides line up with TRBD2. Unmatched junction bases numbered 5, after V lost 6 bases and J lost 0 bases. CDR3 length: 15 residues. Germline lookup yields CDR1 KGHDR and CDR2 SFDVKD. CDR3 nucleotide sequence: TGTGCCACCAGTCCCGGGGACTACAGCACAGATACGCAGTATTTT. It is translated as CATSPGDYSTDTQYF.

CDR3 residues: CASSFHGTGNNEQFF. CDR3 bases: TGTGCCAGCAGTTTCCACGGGACAGGGAACAATGAGCAGTTCTTC. The chain has TRBV12-3 or TRBV12-4 and TRBJ2-1; 9 nucleotides line up with TRBD1. After removal of 3 bases from V and 5 bases from J, the junction contained 5 bases not matched to a gene. This CDR3 is 15 amino acids long.

In its sample, this clonotype was seen a few times. The rearrangement uses TRBV6-1 and TRBJ2-1, with 14 bases fitting TRBD2. The CDR3 covers 14 residues. Unmatched junction bases numbered 2, after V lost 7 bases and J lost 6 bases. CDR1 and CDR2 (germline): MNHNS, SASEGT. Here the CDR3 DNA reads TGTGCCAGCACTGGACTAGCGGGGGGCAATGAGCAGTTCTTC. Its protein product is CASTGLAGGNEQFF.

This sequence joins TRBV5-1 and TRBJ2-5, with D maybe TRBD2 (5 bases). CDR1 SGHRS and CDR2 YFSETQ come from the germline V gene. V was shortened by 2 bases and J by 4 bases, with 15 bases between the two germline ends. The CDR3 totals 15 residues. For the CDR3, the DNA is TGCGCCAGCAGCTTTGCCCCCATCGGGGTAGAGACCCAGTACTTC. Its protein is CASSFAPIGVETQYF.

V and J are TRBV10-3 and TRBJ2-1, with a weak D call TRBD2 (7 bases). Between the trimmed V and J ends, which lost 6 bases and 3 bases, there was a span of 12 bases. The CDR3 spans 14 residues. Germline CDR1 and CDR2: ENHRY and SYGVKD. The CDR3 protein is CAISRGAGYNEQFF. The CDR3 coding sequence is TGTGCCATCAGCCGGGGGGCCGGCTACAATGAGCAGTTCTTC.

Only a few counts were recorded for this clonotype. The rearrangement joins TRBV20-1 to TRBJ1-1; D is uncertain. The CDR3 has 13 residues. Looked up from germline, CDR1 is DFQATT and CDR2 is SNEGSKA (reference sequence). V dropped 4 bases and J dropped 3 bases, with 12 bases sitting between them. The CDR3 here is CSANLLRDTEAFF. CDR3 DNA: TGCAGTGCTAACCTTTTGAGGGACACTGAAGCTTTCTTT.

The chain recombines TRBV5-1 with TRBJ1-2; 9 bases map to TRBD1. In germline, CDR1 is SGHRS, CDR2 YFSETQ. The V gene end was trimmed by 4 bases and the J gene end by 4 bases; junction bases not matched to a gene: 11. The CDR3 spans 16 residues. CDR3 protein: CASSPRTGDPSYGYTF. The CDR3 region has the DNA TGCGCCAGCAGCCCTAGGACAGGGGACCCTTCCTATGGCTACACCTTC.

This clonotype was counted many times. J is TRBJ2-5 and V is TRBV12-3 or TRBV12-4; D remains ambiguous. CDR3 length: 12 amino acids. Trimming left V 2 bases short and J 5 bases short, with 6 bases between. The CDR3 DNA follows: TGTGCCAGCAGTTTATTTGGGGAGACCCAGTACTTC. This translates into CASSLFGETQYF.

This clonotype was observed a handful of times. This chain links TRBV2 with TRBJ2-2; possible D gene TRBD1, 7 bases. Per germline, CDR1 SNHLY and CDR2 FYNNEI. Trimming removed 5 bases from V and 3 bases from J, with 19 bases in between. CDR3 size: 17 residues. This chain's CDR3 is CASSFISTGTYTGELFF. For the CDR3, the DNA is TGTGCCAGCAGTTTTATCTCGACAGGGACTTACACCGGGGAGCTGTTTTTT. Complete variable domain (other parts from reference TRBV2 and TRBJ2-2): EPEVTQTPSHQVTQMGQEVILRCVPISNHLYFYWYRQILGQKVEFLVSFYNNEISEKSEIFDDQFSVERPDGSNFTLKIRSTKLEDSAMYFCASSFISTGTYTGELFFGEGSRLTVL.

V is TRBV4-1 and J is TRBJ2-1; 10 bases align to TRBD2. Trimming removed 6 bases from V and 11 bases from J; junction bases left unmatched: 4. There are 12 residues in the CDR3. CDR1 and CDR2 from the germline V gene are MGHRA and YSYEKL. This CDR3 is CASSSSGSQQFF. As DNA, the CDR3 is TGCGCCAGCAGTTCTAGCGGGAGTCAGCAGTTCTTC.

Many counts were recorded for this clonotype. The chain employs TRBV12-3 or TRBV12-4 and TRBJ1-1; D is perhaps TRBD1 (6 bases). V was trimmed by 3 bases and J by 1 base, leaving 9 bases between them. The length of the CDR3 is 14 residues. DNA of the CDR3: TGTGCCAGCAGTTTCCAGGGGACGAACACTGAAGCTTTCTTT. This encodes CASSFQGTNTEAFF.

J is TRBJ1-2 and V is TRBV5-8; 7 nucleotides line up with TRBD1. CDR1 SGHTS and CDR2 YDEGEE come from the germline V gene. The V segment lost 5 bases and the J segment 12 bases; nucleotides outside the gene matches: 13. This CDR3 comprises 13 residues. This CDR3 reads CASRTKDRSRDTF. DNA of the CDR3: TGTGCCAGCAGGACCAAGGACAGGAGTCGAGACACCTTC.

The chain couples TRBV4-2 to TRBJ2-5; TRBD2 agrees at 8 bases. The V gene's germline CDR1 is LGHNA and CDR2 YNFKEQ. V trimming: 2 bases; J trimming: 4 bases; junction bases outside the gene matches: 9. This CDR3 has 16 residues. CDR3 nucleotide sequence: TGTGCCAGCAGCCAACGACTAGCGATGGGAGGAGAGACCCAGTACTTC. This sequence encodes CASSQRLAMGGETQYF.